These 16 T cell receptor beta chains were sequenced from one sample in a study of cytomegalovirus exposure and HLA in healthy donors. 60 Vbeta and 13 Jbeta primers were used in PCR. Generated by immunoSEQ multiplex PCR, the TCRdb table keeps only in-frame clones and is missing some. This table lists under 200,000 clones. Sample: PBMCs. These receptors were obtained from a man aged 25 to 45 in good health and CMV-seronegative.

The chain combines TRBV5-5 with TRBJ2-7, with 10 bases fitting TRBD1. The germline V gene encodes CDR1 SGHKS and CDR2 YYEKEE (reference sequence). The J segment lost 2 bases and the V segment lost 4 bases, leaving 6 bases of the junction unmatched. The CDR3 is 15 residues long. CDR3 in amino acids: CASSIVGQGAYEQYF. The CDR3 DNA follows: TGTGCCAGCAGCATAGTTGGACAGGGGGCCTACGAGCAGTACTTC.

The chain recombines TRBV9 with TRBJ1-2; D possibly corresponds to TRBD1 (5 bases). V lost 5 bases and J lost 4, with 9 bases in between. Germline V gene lookup returns CDR1 SGDLS and CDR2 YYNGEE. The CDR3 length is 12 residues. The CDR3 DNA is TGTGCCAGCAGTGAAGGGGCCTATGGCTACACCTTC. Translation gives CASSEGAYGYTF.

As DNA, the CDR3 is TGTGCCAGCTCACCGGGACAGGGAAAAGAGACCCAGTACTTC. It codes for CASSPGQGKETQYF. This rearrangement joins TRBV18 to TRBJ2-5, with 9 nucleotides matching TRBD1. Germline assignment: CDR1 KGHSH and CDR2 LQKENI. V dropped 3 bases and J dropped 3; count of bases not matched to a gene: 2. This CDR3 contains 14 residues.

V and J are TRBV7-9 and TRBJ1-5; no clear D gene. The CDR3 sequence is 14 residues long. Germline CDR1 reads SEHNR; CDR2 reads FQNEAQ (reference sequence). V was clipped by 5 bases and J by 7 bases, with 15 bases between them. The CDR3 DNA is TGTGCCAGCAGCCAACTTGGGGAGAAACAGCCCCAGCATTTT. It is translated as CASSQLGEKQPQHF.

The J gene is TRBJ2-1, the V gene TRBV25-1; 9 positions agree with TRBD2. Germline V gene data show CDR1 as MGHDK and CDR2 as SYGVNS. The CDR3 loop spans 13 amino acids. The J segment lost 11 bases and the V segment lost 1 base, leaving 3 bases of the junction unmatched. The CDR3 is CASSEFASGKQFF. The CDR3 DNA is TGTGCCAGCAGTGAATTTGCTAGCGGGAAGCAGTTCTTC.

The chain links TRBV19 to TRBJ2-7, with 7 bases matching TRBD1. V gave up 5 bases and J gave up 3 bases; unmatched junction bases: 13. The CDR3 runs 16 residues. The germline gives CDR1 LNHDA, CDR2 SQIVND (reference sequence). The CDR3 DNA sequence: TGTGCCAGTAGTGAGGGACAGCCCTTATCACGCTACGAGCAGTACTTC. Translation gives CASSEGQPLSRYEQYF.

This chain links TRBV7-9 with TRBJ1-3; D ambiguous. The germline gives CDR1 SEHNR, CDR2 FQNEAQ (reference sequence). The V gene lost 3 bases and the J gene lost 0 bases, with 6 bases spanning the gap. The CDR3 is 14 residues long. The CDR3 nucleotides read TGTGCCAGCAGCTTTCCCAACTCTGGAAACACCATATATTTT. Translated: CASSFPNSGNTIYF.

This chain joins TRBV11-3 and TRBJ2-3; 8 bases map to TRBD1. The CDR3 contains 14 residues. V shed 5 bases and J 4 bases; nucleotides not matched to a gene: 5. Germline CDR1 reads SGHNT; CDR2 reads YENEEA. The CDR3 here is CASSPDRGADTQYF. The CDR3 DNA follows: TGTGCCAGCAGCCCCGACAGGGGAGCAGATACGCAGTATTTT. The entire variable domain, with the rest obtained from reference TRBV11-3 and TRBJ2-3, is as follows: EAGVVQSPRYKIIEKKQPVAFWCNPISGHNTLYWYLQNLGQGPELLIRYENEEAVDDSQLPKDRFSAERLKGVDSTLKIQPAELGDSAVYLCASSPDRGADTQYFGPGTRLTVL.

This chain uses TRBV11-2 with TRBJ2-7, with 9 bases that match TRBD2. The CDR3 spans 14 residues. Germline assignment: CDR1 SGHAT and CDR2 FQNNGV. V lost 5 bases, J lost 4 bases, and 6 bases stayed unmatched. The CDR3 here is CASSPPGLAYEQYF. DNA of the CDR3: TGTGCCAGCAGCCCCCCGGGACTAGCTTACGAGCAGTACTTC.

The gene calls are TRBV27 and TRBJ1-2; TRBD1 agrees at 7 bases. The germline V gene has CDR1 MNHEY and CDR2 SMNVEV (reference sequence). The CDR3 totals 12 residues. V lost 3 bases and J lost 13; bases outside the gene matches: 8. The DNA for the CDR3 is TGTGCCAGCAGTTTGATAGGGGGCCCTGTCACCTTC. Its protein product is CASSLIGGPVTF.

This sequence joins TRBV9 and TRBJ2-5, with D possibly matching TRBD1 (5 bases). The CDR3 is made up of 17 amino acids. Trimming stripped 0 bases from V and 2 bases from J, with 17 bases between. CDR1 and CDR2 from the germline V gene are SGDLS and YYNGEE. The CDR3 nucleotides read TGTGCCAGCAGCGTAGATGCAGGGTCGGCGTCTCAAGAGACCCAGTACTTC. Its protein product is CASSVDAGSASQETQYF.

The chain has TRBV7-6 and TRBJ1-4, with TRBD1 matching over 8 bases. Losses at the gene ends were 4 bases for V and 4 bases for J; bases not matched to a gene: 5. This CDR3 contains 15 residues. The germline CDR1 and CDR2 sequences are SGHVS and FNYEAQ. The CDR3 DNA follows: TGTGCCAGCAGCTCAGTCAGGGGGCTTAATGAAAAACTGTTTTTT. Translation gives CASSSVRGLNEKLFF.

The V and J genes are TRBV7-9 and TRBJ1-1; D is undetermined. The V gene's germline CDR1 is SEHNR and CDR2 FQNEAQ (reference sequence). V lost 5 bases and J lost 0, with 10 bases in between. This CDR3 is 14 amino acids long. CDR3 residues: CASSLQALNTEAFF. CDR3 sequence (DNA): TGTGCCAGCAGCCTCCAGGCCTTGAACACTGAAGCTTTCTTT.

The genes are TRBV7-9 and TRBJ2-5; the D gene is possibly TRBD2 (6 bases). Germline-derived CDR1 and CDR2 are SEHNR and FQNEAQ (reference sequence). The germline V and J ends were trimmed by 5 bases and 0 bases, with 19 bases remaining between them. The CDR3 has 17 amino acids. The CDR3 loop reads CASSPGTQTSYQETQYF. The CDR3 region has the DNA TGTGCCAGCAGCCCCGGGACTCAGACCTCGTACCAAGAGACCCAGTACTTC.

The V gene is TRBV28, the J gene TRBJ1-2; 7 bases align to TRBD1. J was trimmed by 8 bases and V by 6 bases; bases with no gene match: 9. Germline V gene sequence: CDR1 MDHEN, CDR2 SYDVKM. CDR3 length equals 13 residues. The CDR3 region is CASRNTGVLGYTF. In DNA form, the CDR3 reads TGTGCCAGCAGGAATACAGGGGTTCTGGGCTACACCTTC.

The chain joins TRBV7-8 to TRBJ1-2; D is unclear. The CDR3 has 17 residues. CDR1 and CDR2 (germline): SGHVS, FQNEAQ. Trimming removed 5 bases from V and 2 bases from J, with 21 bases in between. The CDR3 spells CASSPVYLPTKNYGYTF. In DNA, the CDR3 is TGTGCCAGCAGCCCTGTCTACCTTCCGACTAAGAACTATGGCTACACCTTC.